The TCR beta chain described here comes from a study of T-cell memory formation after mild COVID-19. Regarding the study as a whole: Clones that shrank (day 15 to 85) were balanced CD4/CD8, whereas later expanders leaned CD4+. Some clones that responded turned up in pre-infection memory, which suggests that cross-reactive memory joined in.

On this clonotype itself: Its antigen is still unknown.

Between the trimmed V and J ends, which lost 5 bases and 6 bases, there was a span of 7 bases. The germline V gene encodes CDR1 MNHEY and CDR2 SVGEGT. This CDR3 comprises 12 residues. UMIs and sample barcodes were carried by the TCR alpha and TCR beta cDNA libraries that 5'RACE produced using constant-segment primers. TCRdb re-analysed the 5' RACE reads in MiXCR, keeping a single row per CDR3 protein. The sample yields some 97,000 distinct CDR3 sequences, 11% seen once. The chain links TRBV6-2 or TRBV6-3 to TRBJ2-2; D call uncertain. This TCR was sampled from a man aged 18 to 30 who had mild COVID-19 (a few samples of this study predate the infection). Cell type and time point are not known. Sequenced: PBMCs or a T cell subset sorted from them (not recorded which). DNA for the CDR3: TGTGCCAGCAGTCGAGGCCCCGGGGAGCTGTTTTTT. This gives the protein CASSRGPGELFF.